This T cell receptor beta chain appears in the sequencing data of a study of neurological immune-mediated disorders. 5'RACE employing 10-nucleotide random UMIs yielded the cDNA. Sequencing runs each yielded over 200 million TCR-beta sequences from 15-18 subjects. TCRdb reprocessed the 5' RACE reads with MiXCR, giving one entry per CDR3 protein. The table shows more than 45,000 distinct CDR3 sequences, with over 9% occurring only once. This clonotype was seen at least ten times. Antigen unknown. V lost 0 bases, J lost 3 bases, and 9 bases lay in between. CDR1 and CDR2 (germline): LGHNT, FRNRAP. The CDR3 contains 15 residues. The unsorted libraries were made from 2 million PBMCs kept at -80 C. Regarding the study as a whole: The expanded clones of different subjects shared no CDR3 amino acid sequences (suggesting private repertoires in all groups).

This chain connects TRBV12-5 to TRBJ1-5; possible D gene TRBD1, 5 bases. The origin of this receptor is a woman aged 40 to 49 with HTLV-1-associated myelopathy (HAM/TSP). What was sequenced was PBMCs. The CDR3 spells CASGLVGVYNQPQHF. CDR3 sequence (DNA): TGTGCTAGTGGTTTGGTAGGGGTTTACAATCAGCCCCAGCATTTT.